The 30 T cell receptor beta chains given below trace back to one sample, sequenced in a study of blood T cell repertoires in COVID-19. Assay used: immunoSEQ multiplex PCR; TCRdb lists only in-frame clones, some missing. The data show around 300,000 clones, around 80% seen once. The sample consisted of peripheral blood. These receptors were obtained from a man in his thirties or forties with active or convalescent COVID-19.

The J gene is TRBJ2-2, the V gene TRBV27; 9 nucleotides align to TRBD2. Trimming cost V 6 bases and J 7 bases; bases outside gene matches: 15. The CDR3 loop spans 17 amino acids. CDR1 and CDR2 from the germline V gene are MNHEY and SMNVEV (reference sequence). CDR3 in DNA: TGTGCCAGCAGCCCCTCGGGGGTAGCGGGAGTTGTCGGGGAGCTGTTTTTT. This translates into CASSPSGVAGVVGELFF.

This clone has only one observation. The chain employs TRBV5-5 and TRBJ1-4, with TRBD1 matching 8 bases. The V gene end was trimmed by 2 bases and the J gene end by 8 bases; junction bases not matched to a gene: 8. This CDR3 comprises 15 residues. The germline V gene encodes CDR1 SGHKS and CDR2 YYEKEE (reference sequence). Written as DNA, the CDR3 is TGTGCCAGCAGCTTAAGGAACGGACAGGGAGAAAAACTGTTTTTT. This translates into CASSLRNGQGEKLFF.

The chain joins TRBV7-9 to TRBJ2-3; D uncertain. The V end was cut by 5 bases, the J end by 4 bases, with 7 bases between. Germline V lookup: CDR1 SEHNR, CDR2 FQNEAQ (reference sequence). There are 12 residues in the CDR3. The CDR3 coding sequence is TGTGCCAGCAGCGATAGAGCAGATACGCAGTATTTT. Residues: CASSDRADTQYF.

This chain joins TRBV24-1 and TRBJ2-1; 16 nucleotides agree with TRBD2. With V trimmed by 2 bases and J by 1 base, 7 bases remained unmatched. The germline gives CDR1 KGHDR, CDR2 SFDVKD. The length of the CDR3 is 20 residues. The CDR3 loop is CATSDSGLAGGPGSYNEQFF. The CDR3 DNA reads TGTGCCACCAGTGATTCGGGACTAGCGGGGGGGCCAGGTTCCTACAATGAGCAGTTCTTC.

The chain joins TRBV29-1 to TRBJ1-5; 10 positions agree with TRBD1. CDR1 and CDR2 from the germline V gene are SQVTM and ANQGSEA. V shed 7 bases and J 2 bases; nucleotides not matched to a gene: 14. The CDR3 spans 17 residues. The CDR3 protein is CSEDWGQGIFGNQPQHF. For the CDR3, the DNA is TGCAGCGAGGATTGGGGACAGGGGATCTTTGGCAATCAGCCCCAGCATTTT. The whole variable domain, filled in from reference TRBV29-1 and TRBJ1-5, reads SAVISQKPSRDICQRGTSLTIQCQVDSQVTMMFWYRQQPGQSLTLIATANQGSEATYESGFVIDKFPISRPNLTFSTLTVSNMSPEDSSIYLCSEDWGQGIFGNQPQHFGDGTRLSIL.

In nucleotides, the CDR3 is TGTGCCAGCAGCGTAACGGGACTACCTAATGAGCAGTTCTTC. Amino acid sequence: CASSVTGLPNEQFF. V gene TRBV9 combines with J gene TRBJ2-1, with TRBD2 matching 7 bases. The junction had 5 bases not matched to a gene; V was cut back by 1 base and J by 7 bases. Looked up from germline, CDR1 is SGDLS and CDR2 is YYNGEE. There are 14 residues in the CDR3.

The chain joins TRBV5-1 to TRBJ1-1; 7 nucleotides agree with TRBD1. The CDR3 is made up of 14 amino acids. Germline-derived CDR1 and CDR2 are SGHRS and YFSETQ. The J segment lost 1 base and the V segment lost 5 bases, leaving 5 bases of the junction unmatched. DNA of the CDR3: TGCGCCAGCAGTGTGACAGGGACGAACACTGAAGCTTTCTTT. This codes for CASSVTGTNTEAFF.

V and J are TRBV28 and TRBJ2-1; weak D call: TRBD2 (6 bases). Trimming took off 2 bases at V and 8 bases at J, with 28 bases between the two ends. Germline V gives CDR1 MDHEN, CDR2 SYDVKM. The CDR3 contains 19 residues. Here the CDR3 reads CASSLEGGGSRTLGDEQFF. The CDR3 DNA reads as TGTGCCAGCAGTTTAGAGGGTGGGGGGAGCCGAACGCTTGGGGATGAGCAGTTCTTC. Based on the CDR3 plus reference TRBV28 and TRBJ2-1, the full variable domain is DVKVTQSSRYLVKRTGEKVFLECVQDMDHENMFWYRQDPGLGLRLIYFSYDVKMKEKGDIPEGYSVSREKKERFSLILESASTNQTSMYLCASSLEGGGSRTLGDEQFFGPGTRLTVL.

The chain carries TRBV5-1 and TRBJ2-3, with D maybe TRBD1 (6 bases). The CDR3 extends over 16 amino acids. CDR1 SGHRS and CDR2 YFSETQ come from the germline V gene. Trimming cost V 0 bases and J 1 base, with 12 bases left between them. The CDR3 spells CASSLENRDRTDTQYF. CDR3 in DNA: TGCGCCAGCAGCTTGGAAAACAGGGACCGCACAGATACGCAGTATTTT.

The chain combines TRBV27 with TRBJ1-6, with D unresolved. The CDR3 is 16 residues long. Trimming shortened V by 4 bases and J by 7 bases, and 17 bases separated the two germline ends. Germline V CDR1 and CDR2: MNHEY, SMNVEV (reference sequence). The CDR3 nucleotides read TGTGCCAGCAGTTATGTCCGGGTGCCTGGGAATTCACCCCTCCACTTT. Residues: CASSYVRVPGNSPLHF.

This clone has just a few counts. Other DNA sequences in this specimen translate into the identical CDR3. V is TRBV12-3 or TRBV12-4 and J is TRBJ1-5; D unclear. The germline V and J ends were trimmed by 2 bases and 4 bases, with 6 bases remaining between them. This CDR3 region has 13 residues. The CDR3 nucleotides read TGTGCCAGCAGTTTACGGGGAAATCAGCCCCAGCATTTT. This translates into CASSLRGNQPQHF.

The chain employs TRBV14 and TRBJ1-2; 9 bases line up with TRBD1. Per the germline V gene, CDR1 is SGHDN and CDR2 is FVKESK. This CDR3 is 15 amino acids long. Trimming took 5 bases from V and 4 from J; bases not matched to a gene: 8. The CDR3 sequence is CASSTWTGDGYGYTF. Written as DNA, the CDR3 is TGTGCCAGCAGCACATGGACAGGGGATGGCTATGGCTACACCTTC.

This clone was detected once. The rearrangement links TRBV30 to TRBJ2-4; 8 bases fit TRBD2. The CDR3 has 14 residues. Trimming took 3 bases from V and 7 from J; bases not matched to a gene: 8. Per germline, CDR1 GTSNPN and CDR2 SVGIG (reference sequence). The CDR3 DNA reads as TGTGCCTGGAGGGACGGGGGGGCAGATAACATTCAGTACTTC. Translated: CAWRDGGADNIQYF. Based on the CDR3 plus reference TRBV30 and TRBJ2-4, the full variable domain is SQTIHQWPATLVQPVGSPLSLECTVEGTSNPNLYWYRQAAGRGLQLLFYSVGIGQISSEVPQNLSASRPQDRQFILSSKKLLLSDSGFYLCAWRDGGADNIQYFGAGTRLSVL.

The J gene is TRBJ1-5, the V gene TRBV30, with D perhaps matching TRBD1 (6 bases). V lost 1 base and J lost 3, with 13 bases in between. The CDR3 covers 15 residues. Germline V gives CDR1 GTSNPN, CDR2 SVGIG (reference sequence). CDR3 protein: CAWSGGQLFNQPQHF. The DNA of the CDR3 is TGTGCCTGGAGTGGAGGACAGCTATTCAATCAGCCCCAGCATTTT.

The chain recombines TRBV19 with TRBJ2-5, with D unclear. The CDR3 runs 14 residues. V was cut by 3 bases and J by 5 bases, with 13 bases left in between. The germline CDR1 and CDR2 sequences are LNHDA and SQIVND (reference sequence). The CDR3 DNA sequence: TGTGCCAGTAGTATCATCGTTCGGTGGGAGACCCAGTACTTC. Amino acids: CASSIIVRWETQYF.

The chain is built from TRBV7-2 and TRBJ1-3; D is undetermined. Trimming removed 1 base at V and 0 bases at J, with 10 bases between. Germline V gene data show CDR1 as SGHTA and CDR2 as FQGNSA. This CDR3 is built from 16 residues. Written as DNA, the CDR3 is TGTGCCAGCAGCTTAGTGGTCCTGAGCTCTGGAAACACCATATATTTT. Translated, it gives CASSLVVLSSGNTIYF.

J is TRBJ1-1 and V is TRBV6-5, with 9 bases aligning to TRBD1. V gave up 5 bases and J gave up 4 bases; unmatched junction bases: 2. Germline V gene sequence: CDR1 MNHEY, CDR2 SVGAGI. The CDR3 consists of 13 residues. The CDR3 sequence is CASSQGQGTEAFF. The CDR3 DNA follows: TGTGCCAGCAGTCAGGGACAGGGCACTGAAGCTTTCTTT.

This rearrangement joins TRBV11-2 to TRBJ1-1; the D gene is possibly TRBD1 (6 bases). The CDR3 length is 13 residues. Germline V gene sequence: CDR1 SGHAT, CDR2 FQNNGV. V was pared by 1 base and J by 5 bases, with 8 bases between. The CDR3 bases are TGTGCCAGCAGCTTAGTACAGGGTACTGAAGCTTTCTTT. It translates to CASSLVQGTEAFF.

Notes on this clone: This specimen includes other DNA sequences encoding the same CDR3. The chain links TRBV7-9 to TRBJ1-3; a weak D match, TRBD1 (5 bases). The CDR3 contains 14 residues. The germline V gene encodes CDR1 SEHNR and CDR2 FQNEAQ (reference sequence). The V gene lost 3 bases and the J gene lost 4 bases, with 10 bases spanning the gap. The DNA for the CDR3 is TGTGCCAGCAGCTTGGGGGGTGCCGGAAACACCATATATTTT. It codes for CASSLGGAGNTIYF. The complete variable domain, with remaining parts taken from reference TRBV7-9 and TRBJ1-3, reads DTGVSQNPRHKITKRGQNVTFRCDPISEHNRLYWYRQTLGQGPEFLTYFQNEAQLEKSRLLSDRFSAERPKGSFSTLEIQRTEQGDSAMYLCASSLGGAGNTIYFGEGSWLTVV.

The chain uses TRBV9 and TRBJ2-1; unclear D gene. Germline CDR1 SGDLS, CDR2 YYNGEE. The V end was cut by 3 bases, the J end by 6 bases, with 22 bases between. This CDR3 region has 17 residues. The CDR3 spells CASSAHPAGRKFNEQFF. The CDR3 nucleotides are TGTGCCAGCAGCGCCCATCCGGCAGGCCGAAAATTCAATGAGCAGTTCTTC.

This chain connects TRBV3-1 (or the pseudogene TRBV3-2) to TRBJ2-3; tentative D call: TRBD1 (5 bases). Germline V gives CDR1 LGHDT, CDR2 YNNKEL (reference sequence). The CDR3 has 14 amino acids. Trimming took off 0 bases at V and 3 bases at J, with 7 bases between the two ends. This CDR3 is CASSQEGLTDTQYF. CDR3 DNA: TGTGCCAGCAGCCAAGAGGGGCTAACAGATACGCAGTATTTT.

The V gene is TRBV6-6, the J gene TRBJ1-5; no definite D call. The CDR3 runs 15 residues. CDR1 is MNHNY and CDR2 is SVGAGI in the germline V gene (reference sequence). Trimming removed 6 bases from V and 0 bases from J, with 12 bases in between. In DNA, the CDR3 is TGTGCCAGCAGCCTTCCCCCGGGTAGCAATCAGCCCCAGCATTTT. As protein: CASSLPPGSNQPQHF.

This clone came up a few times. This sequence joins TRBV29-1 and TRBJ1-2; D may be TRBD1 (6 bases). CDR1 and CDR2 from the germline V gene are SQVTM and ANQGSEA. The CDR3 covers 13 residues. V dropped 7 bases and J dropped 7 bases, with 19 bases sitting between them. The DNA for the CDR3 is TGCAGCGCCTGGGACACCCTAGGGAGTGGCTACACCTTC. This sequence encodes CSAWDTLGSGYTF.

The rearrangement uses TRBV6-4 and TRBJ1-1; D remains unclear. The V end lost 0 bases, the J end lost 3 bases, and 23 bases lay between the germline ends. This CDR3 is 19 amino acids long. Germline CDR1 is MRHNA and CDR2 is SNTAGT. The CDR3 DNA is TGTGCCAGCAGTGACTCCTCCTCCAATCGCGGGCCGGGTGACACTGAAGCTTTCTTT. Translating it yields CASSDSSSNRGPGDTEAFF.

The gene calls are TRBV6-4 and TRBJ2-2; 9 nucleotides agree with TRBD1. This CDR3 has 14 amino acids. J gave up 2 bases and V 6 bases, and 1 base lay outside the gene matches. Per germline, CDR1 MRHNA and CDR2 SNTAGT. The CDR3 DNA is TGTGCCAGCAGACAGGGGGCAAACACCGGGGAGCTGTTTTTT. Protein sequence: CASRQGANTGELFF.

Comment on this clone: Other DNA variants within this sample encode the same CDR3. The chain links TRBV2 to TRBJ2-7; tentatively, D is TRBD1 (6 bases). Germline loops: CDR1 SNHLY, CDR2 FYNNEI. The V and J ends lost 0 bases and 0 bases respectively, with 12 bases between them. CDR3 length: 16 residues. The CDR3 DNA follows: TGTGCCAGCAGTGAAGCGGGAACAGGGAGCTCCTACGAGCAGTACTTC. Protein sequence: CASSEAGTGSSYEQYF.

The gene calls are TRBV4-3 and TRBJ2-1, with D tentatively TRBD1 (6 bases). CDR1 LGHNA and CDR2 YSLEER come from the germline V gene. Trimming took off 11 bases at V and 7 bases at J, with 18 bases between the two ends. This CDR3 has 13 residues. CDR3 protein: CAASYQRGNEQFF. In DNA form, the CDR3 reads TGCGCCGCTAGCTACCAAAGGGGGAATGAGCAGTTCTTC.

CDR3 protein: CASSEARGSGANVLTF. CDR3 coding DNA: TGTGCCAGCAGTGAAGCGCGCGGCTCCGGGGCCAACGTCCTGACTTTC. V and J are TRBV2 and TRBJ2-6; D is ambiguous. The CDR3 has 16 amino acids. Per the germline V gene, CDR1 is SNHLY and CDR2 is FYNNEI. Trimming took off 0 bases at V and 4 bases at J, with 10 bases between the two ends. Based on the CDR3 plus reference TRBV2 and TRBJ2-6, the full variable domain is EPEVTQTPSHQVTQMGQEVILRCVPISNHLYFYWYRQILGQKVEFLVSFYNNEISEKSEIFDDQFSVERPDGSNFTLKIRSTKLEDSAMYFCASSEARGSGANVLTFGAGSRLTVL.

This chain connects TRBV5-1 to TRBJ2-1; D possibly corresponds to TRBD2 (5 bases). V shed 3 bases and J shed 3 bases, with 19 bases lying between them. Per the germline V gene, CDR1 is SGHRS and CDR2 is YFSETQ. The CDR3 is 17 amino acids. The CDR3 reads CASSSLLTSINYNEQFF. In nucleotides, the CDR3 is TGCGCCAGCAGCTCCCTCCTTACTAGTATCAACTACAATGAGCAGTTCTTC.

The J gene is TRBJ2-3, the V gene TRBV18, with D possibly matching TRBD2 (5 bases). The CDR3 spans 15 residues. Germline CDR1 reads KGHSH; CDR2 reads LQKENI. V was trimmed by 4 bases and J by 2 bases, leaving 13 bases between them. CDR3 coding DNA: TGTGCCAGCTCACGAAGCGGCACTGACACAGATACGCAGTATTTT. Its translation: CASSRSGTDTDTQYF.